Below, one T cell receptor beta chain is given with its context. Via MiXCR, TCRdb re-called the 5' RACE reads, giving one row per CDR3 protein. The sample includes tens of thousands of distinct CDR3 sequences, about 19% seen only once; the top ten take around 1.4%. This entry is derived from a study of HIV-infected patients and healthy controls. The clonotype comes from a human donor in good health. The sequenced sample was CD4+ T cells from blood.

CDR3 nucleotide sequence: TGTGCCAGCTCACCGGGGAGCAATCAGCCCCAGCATTTT. This translates into CASSPGSNQPQHF. The chain couples TRBV18 to TRBJ1-5; D uncertain. The CDR3 contains 13 residues. Germline V lookup: CDR1 KGHSH, CDR2 LQKENI. The V and J ends lost 3 bases and 1 base respectively, with 4 bases between them.